Sequencing of this TCR beta chain was carried out in a study of blood T cell repertoires in COVID-19. Study details: The study drew acute and convalescent COVID-19 samples from the United States, Italy and Spain.

Trimming at V came to 7 bases and at J to 5 bases, leaving 13 bases not matched to a gene. CDR3 length equals 16 residues. Germline lookup yields CDR1 LNHDA and CDR2 SQIVND (reference sequence). Data came from immunoSEQ multiplex PCR; TCRdb stores just in-frame clones and leaves some out. The table includes 140,000 or so clones, 80% to 90% detected once. This TCR derives from a human donor with acute or convalescent COVID-19. The donor label of this sample is uncertain. Sequences were obtained from peripheral blood. The chain is built from TRBV19 and TRBJ2-2, with 7 bases aligning to TRBD2. In DNA form, the CDR3 reads TGTGCCAGTACCCCGGTGTCCGGGGGGAGTACCGGGGAGCTGTTTTTT. Translation gives CASTPVSGGSTGELFF.